The clone carrying this TCR beta chain was counted at least ten times. The antigen is not known. TCRdb reanalysed the 5' RACE reads using MiXCR and keeps one entry per CDR3 protein. This sample has about 250,000 distinct CDR3 sequences, with 7.5% found just once. Between the trimmed V and J ends, which lost 3 bases and 4 bases, there was a span of 12 bases. CDR3 length: 14 residues. The data are from a study of identical twins. Notes on the study in general: The study found weaker excess twin sharing in beta out-of-frame sequences. For out-of-frame alpha sequences shared by twins, low generation probability was in excess.

This sample also belongs to another study, concerning yellow fever vaccine responses in identical twins. From that second work: It has been reported that, in twins, the vaccine T cell response seemed partly convergent and partly personalized.

The sequenced sample was CD8+ T cells sorted from blood. The sequence was obtained from a woman aged 18-29 years in good health. The chain recombines TRBV12-3 or TRBV12-4 with TRBJ1-2; possible D gene TRBD1, 6 bases. The CDR3 DNA is TGTGCCAGCAGTTTCTCCGGGGGCTTCTATGGCTACACCTTC. Encoded protein: CASSFSGGFYGYTF.